The clone carrying this TCR beta chain was counted ten times or more. Its matching antigen is unknown. The CDR3 consists of 16 residues. Germline V gene lookup returns CDR1 MNHEY and CDR2 SVGEGT. The V gene lost 0 bases and the J gene lost 3 bases, with 12 bases spanning the gap. Enrolled ophthalmopathy patients presented with a Clinical Activity Score of at least 3, a NOSPECS grade of at least 4, and disease duration under 3 months. Used for diagnoses were clinical symptoms, serum thyroxine and TRAb, thyroid ultrasound and orbital computed tomography. This sample was included in a study of T cells in Graves' hyperthyroidism and ophthalmopathy. Whole-study results and caveats: Before onset, ophthalmopathy was predicted by the model a median around 6 months earlier. Most clonotypes expanded in thyroid above 0.001 were likewise present in blood.

Template material for amplifying TCR beta CDR3 regions consisted of RNA transcripts. In the first-round RT-PCR of the TCR CDR3, the HTBI primer set was used. MiXCR was run by TCRdb on the multiplex PCR reads, yielding one entry per CDR3 protein. The repertoire holds a few hundred thousand distinct CDR3 sequences, with 16% as singletons. The rearrangement joins TRBV6-2 or TRBV6-3 to TRBJ1-3, with a possible D match to TRBD1 (6 bases). Sequenced sample: blood. The TCR was taken from a woman in her twenties or thirties with Graves' ophthalmopathy. This CDR3 is CASSYSPGDVGNTIYF. For the CDR3, the DNA is TGTGCCAGCAGTTACTCGCCAGGGGACGTTGGAAACACCATATATTTT.